This TCR beta chain was sequenced in a study of blood T cell repertoires in COVID-19. Turning to the study itself: Acute-phase and convalescent COVID-19 samples originated in the United States, Italy and Spain. From T cells, B-cell-depleted T cells, or PBMCs came the material, which was cDNA or gDNA.

In the original workflow: Estimation of nucleated cell counts was performed using reference gene primer amplification. TCRdb's table, derived via immunoSEQ multiplex PCR, lists solely in-frame clones and lacks some. V, J and clone size are those of that table, while D and trimming were read from the DNA. The table lists 140,000 or so clones, 75% to 90% of them singletons, with about 5.1% in the top ten. J lost 7 bases, V lost 3 bases, and 7 bases had no gene match. This CDR3 has 15 amino acids. CDR1 is SGHAT, CDR2 FQNNGV, per germline. The sequenced material came from peripheral blood. The chain combines TRBV11-2 with TRBJ1-2, with 11 bases matching TRBD1. The origin of this receptor is a human donor in a cohort sampled during active COVID-19. The CDR3 DNA sequence: TGTGCCAGCAGCTTGGGGACAGGGGGAAGGAGTGGCTACACCTTC. It yields the protein CASSLGTGGRSGYTF.